Below, 24 T cell receptor beta chains from the same sample are listed, as sequenced in a study of OX40 agonist ivuxolimab in advanced cancers. Assay: immunoSEQ multiplex PCR; the TCRdb copy retains only in-frame clones and omits some. Here the sample spans fewer than 100,000 clones, approximately 83% being singletons. The source was CD4+ or CD8+ T cells sorted from blood, collected in a trial of the OX40 agonist ivuxolimab. The receptors derive from an adult with an advanced solid tumor such as melanoma, head and neck, liver or kidney cancer.

This chain connects TRBV7-9 to TRBJ2-5; D not certain. Trimming removed 1 base at V and 5 bases at J, with 8 bases between. This CDR3 is built from 13 residues. Germline V CDR1 and CDR2: SEHNR, FQNEAQ (reference sequence). CDR3 region: CASSLGQWETQYF. The CDR3, as DNA: TGTGCCAGCAGCTTAGGCCAGTGGGAGACCCAGTACTTC. Filled out from reference TRBV7-9 and TRBJ2-5, the complete variable domain reads DTGVSQNPRHKITKRGQNVTFRCDPISEHNRLYWYRQTLGQGPEFLTYFQNEAQLEKSRLLSDRFSAERPKGSFSTLEIQRTEQGDSAMYLCASSLGQWETQYFGPGTRLLVL.

This clone was counted between two and nine times. The genes are TRBV27 and TRBJ2-7, with a tentative D call TRBD2 (5 bases). Germline V gene lookup returns CDR1 MNHEY and CDR2 SMNVEV (reference sequence). The CDR3 totals 14 residues. Deletions cut 5 bases from V and 2 bases from J, with 13 bases between. CDR3 DNA sequence: TGTGCCAGCAGTCGAGCGGACGGGCCCTACGAGCAGTACTTC. This gives the protein CASSRADGPYEQYF.

The J gene is TRBJ1-1, the V gene TRBV6-5; D may be TRBD1 (6 bases). Germline V gene sequence: CDR1 MNHEY, CDR2 SVGAGI. Trimming stripped 7 bases from V and 1 base from J, with 16 bases between. The CDR3 has 15 residues. CDR3 loop: CASTYSGGQNTEAFF. The CDR3 DNA reads as TGTGCCAGCACCTACTCGGGGGGCCAGAACACTGAAGCTTTCTTT.

The chain employs TRBV9 and TRBJ2-1, with TRBD2 identical over 10 bases. The junction had 10 bases not matched to a gene; V was cut back by 0 bases and J by 10 bases. The germline V gene encodes CDR1 SGDLS and CDR2 YYNGEE. The CDR3 has 16 residues. CDR3 nucleotides: TGTGCCAGCAGCGTAGTTGTTAGCGGGGGGACCCGGGAGCAGTTCTTC. It encodes CASSVVVSGGTREQFF.

The V gene is TRBV19, the J gene TRBJ2-7, with D possibly being TRBD2 (5 bases). From germline, CDR1 is LNHDA and CDR2 SQIVND (reference sequence). Trimming stripped 2 bases from V and 6 bases from J, with 11 bases between. The CDR3 loop spans 13 amino acids. CDR3 nucleotides: TGTGCCAGTAGTATAACTAGAAACGGCGAGCAGTACTTC. This sequence encodes CASSITRNGEQYF. Together with reference TRBV19 and TRBJ2-7, the CDR3 gives the full variable domain: DGGITQSPKYLFRKEGQNVTLSCEQNLNHDAMYWYRQDPGQGLRLIYYSQIVNDFQKGDIAEGYSVSREKKESFPLTVTSAQKNPTAFYLCASSITRNGEQYFGPGTRLTVT.

The genes are TRBV7-3 and TRBJ1-1, with D perhaps TRBD1 (5 bases). The CDR3 contains 13 residues. V lost 4 bases, J lost 0 bases, and 6 bases lay in between. From germline, CDR1 is SGHTA and CDR2 FQGTGA. The CDR3 spells CASSSDMNTEAFF. The DNA for the CDR3 is TGTGCCAGCAGCTCGGACATGAACACTGAAGCTTTCTTT.

This clone is a singleton in its sample. The V call is TRBV28, the J call TRBJ1-5, with a weak D call TRBD1 (6 bases). Trimming cost V 4 bases and J 2 bases, with 12 bases left between them. CDR3 length equals 15 residues. The germline CDR1 and CDR2 sequences are MDHEN and SYDVKM. CDR3 DNA: TGTGCCAGCAGTTCCCCCGGGGGCGGCAATCAGCCCCAGCATTTT. It is translated as CASSSPGGGNQPQHF.

The chain combines TRBV7-6 with TRBJ2-1, with D unclear. Germline CDR1 SGHVS, CDR2 FNYEAQ. The CDR3 runs to 15 residues. V lost 5 bases, J lost 8 bases, and 19 bases lay in between. Written as DNA, the CDR3 is TGTGCCAGCAGCCCCCGGTGGCCCCTTTCGGATGAGCAGTTCTTC. It codes for CASSPRWPLSDEQFF.

V and J are TRBV4-2 and TRBJ2-6; D could derive from TRBD1 or TRBD2 (5 bases each). The germline gives CDR1 LGHNA, CDR2 YNFKEQ. This CDR3 spans 18 amino acids. With 1 base removed from V and 6 bases from J, the gap between germline ends came to 19 bases. This CDR3 reads CASSQVWGLVTEANVLTF. The CDR3, as DNA: TGTGCCAGCAGCCAAGTTTGGGGGTTAGTAACCGAGGCCAACGTCCTGACTTTC.

The rearrangement joins TRBV7-8 to TRBJ2-1, with 8 bases aligning to TRBD1. Unmatched junction bases numbered 6, after V lost 5 bases and J lost 3 bases. The CDR3 is made up of 15 amino acids. Germline CDR1 and CDR2: SGHVS and FQNEAQ. The CDR3 protein is CASSNRQGSYNEQFF. Written as DNA, the CDR3 is TGTGCCAGCAGCAACCGACAGGGGAGCTACAATGAGCAGTTCTTC.

DNA of the CDR3: TGTGCCAGCAGCCTGCGAGCTAATGAGCAGTTCTTC. Its protein is CASSLRANEQFF. The V and J genes are TRBV7-2 and TRBJ2-1, with D unclear. This CDR3 is built from 12 residues. The germline CDR1 and CDR2 sequences are SGHTA and FQGNSA. The V gene lost 5 bases and the J gene lost 7 bases, with 9 bases spanning the gap.

Only a few counts were recorded for this clone. The chain employs TRBV19 and TRBJ2-1; 14 nucleotides match TRBD2. This CDR3 spans 16 amino acids. The V segment lost 3 bases and the J segment 6 bases; nucleotides outside the gene matches: 4. Germline CDR1 is LNHDA and CDR2 is SQIVND (reference sequence). CDR3 protein: CASSMTSGGAPNEQFF. In DNA, the CDR3 is TGTGCCAGTAGTATGACTAGCGGGGGGGCCCCCAATGAGCAGTTCTTC. The whole variable domain, remainder taken from reference TRBV19 and TRBJ2-1, is DGGITQSPKYLFRKEGQNVTLSCEQNLNHDAMYWYRQDPGQGLRLIYYSQIVNDFQKGDIAEGYSVSREKKESFPLTVTSAQKNPTAFYLCASSMTSGGAPNEQFFGPGTRLTVL.

This chain uses TRBV5-1 with TRBJ2-1; 11 bases align to TRBD2. Germline loops: CDR1 SGHRS, CDR2 YFSETQ. Germline trimming cut 2 bases from V and 7 bases from J; bases unmatched to any gene: 5. The CDR3 has 15 residues. In nucleotides, the CDR3 is TGCGCCAGCAGCTTACTAGCGGGAGTGAGTAATGAGCAGTTCTTC. The encoded protein is CASSLLAGVSNEQFF.

The rearrangement joins TRBV7-2 to TRBJ2-4; D call uncertain. V lost 6 bases and J 6 bases, leaving 12 bases between the germline ends. Germline V CDR1 and CDR2: SGHTA, FQGNSA. The CDR3 extends over 13 amino acids. The CDR3 spells CASSSPRRNIQYF. DNA for the CDR3: TGTGCCAGCAGTTCCCCTCGACGAAACATTCAGTACTTC.

The chain links TRBV10-3 to TRBJ1-1, with D perhaps matching TRBD1 (5 bases). V lost 11 bases, J lost 1 base, and 17 bases lay in between. The CDR3 runs 14 residues. Germline V gene sequence: CDR1 ENHRY, CDR2 SYGVKD. In nucleotides, the CDR3 is TGTGCCCCCCGGGACCCCAGAAGGAACACTGAAGCTTTCTTT. Its translation: CAPRDPRRNTEAFF.

The V call is TRBV5-6, the J call TRBJ2-1, with D hard to call. Germline values: CDR1 SGHDT, CDR2 YYEEEE. There are 14 residues in the CDR3. Trimming left V 1 base short and J 2 bases short, with 7 bases between. CDR3 coding DNA: TGTGCCAGCAGCTTGTCAAGGACCTACAATGAGCAGTTCTTC. This encodes CASSLSRTYNEQFF. Drawing the rest from reference TRBV5-6 and TRBJ2-1, the complete variable domain is DAGVTQSPTHLIKTRGQQVTLRCSPKSGHDTVSWYQQALGQGPQFIFQYYEEEERQRGNFPDRFSGHQFPNYSSELNVNALLLGDSALYLCASSLSRTYNEQFFGPGTRLTVL.

The chain links TRBV18 to TRBJ1-4, with 9 bases that match TRBD1. V dropped 8 bases and J dropped 7; count of bases not matched to a gene: 8. Per germline, CDR1 KGHSH and CDR2 LQKENI. There are 14 residues in the CDR3. CDR3 in DNA: TGTGCCAGCCAAGGGGGGACAGGGAGTGAAAAACTGTTTTTT. Translating it yields CASQGGTGSEKLFF.

The V call is TRBV18, the J call TRBJ2-5; D may correspond to TRBD1 or TRBD2 (5 bases each). The ends were cut back, 1 base at V and 3 bases at J, with 18 bases in the middle. CDR1 is KGHSH and CDR2 is LQKENI in the germline V gene. The CDR3 sequence is 17 residues long. CDR3 amino acids: CASSPLAGRGAKETQYF. CDR3 DNA: TGTGCCAGCTCACCACTGGCAGGAAGAGGGGCAAAAGAGACCCAGTACTTC.

This clone has a handful of counts. This chain uses TRBV6-5 with TRBJ1-2, with D hard to call. Per germline, CDR1 MNHEY and CDR2 SVGAGI. The CDR3 is 12 amino acids. The V end was cut by 8 bases, the J end by 6 bases, with 13 bases between. In nucleotides, the CDR3 is TGTGCCAGCGAATCTCCCCTGGATGGCTACACCTTC. The encoded protein is CASESPLDGYTF.

V gene TRBV9 combines with J gene TRBJ2-1, with 9 bases matching TRBD1. The CDR3 is made up of 16 amino acids. J lost 7 bases, V lost 0 bases, and 8 bases had no gene match. Germline CDR1 and CDR2: SGDLS and YYNGEE. The CDR3 protein is CASSVVSGQGLNEQFF. As DNA, the CDR3 is TGTGCCAGCAGCGTAGTTTCCGGACAGGGGTTGAATGAGCAGTTCTTC.

The table lists this clone with a count of one. The chain couples TRBV7-2 to TRBJ2-1; D possibly uses TRBD1 or TRBD2 (5 bases each). From germline, CDR1 is SGHTA and CDR2 FQGNSA. The CDR3 is 15 residues long. The V and J ends lost 1 base and 8 bases respectively, with 15 bases between them. CDR3 coding DNA: TGTGCCAGCAGCTTAGGAGGCGGGCAGGGTCATGAGCAGTTCTTC. Residues: CASSLGGGQGHEQFF.

The chain links TRBV2 to TRBJ2-7, with D possibly TRBD1 on 5 matching bases. Germline V gene lookup returns CDR1 SNHLY and CDR2 FYNNEI. Trimming took off 8 bases at V and 5 bases at J, with 16 bases between the two ends. There are 13 residues in the CDR3. In DNA, the CDR3 is TGTGCCAGCCCCCGGCCTGGGGCCCACGAGCAGTACTTC. Amino acids: CASPRPGAHEQYF.

The chain joins TRBV5-1 to TRBJ2-7; tentative D call: TRBD1 (6 bases). This CDR3 has 15 residues. Germline V gives CDR1 SGHRS, CDR2 YFSETQ. V was clipped by 0 bases and J by 2 bases, with 12 bases between them. CDR3 bases: TGCGCCAGCAGCTTGGGGGGGACACAGACCTACGAGCAGTACTTC. Translating it yields CASSLGGTQTYEQYF.

The V and J genes are TRBV6-1 and TRBJ1-3; tentative D call: TRBD1 (5 bases). This CDR3 is built from 16 residues. The germline CDR1 and CDR2 sequences are MNHNS and SASEGT. The V end lost 4 bases, the J end lost 3 bases, and 16 bases lay between the germline ends. The CDR3 spells CASSGGRIPSGNTIYF. DNA for the CDR3: TGTGCCAGCAGTGGGGGCCGGATCCCGAGTGGAAACACCATATATTTT.